Listed below are T cell receptor beta chains from one sample, sequenced in a study of T-cell reconstitution after alpha-beta-depleted transplantation in children. From the PCR reads, TCRdb called clonotypes with MiXCR, one entry per CDR3 protein. The sample holds fewer than 450,000 distinct CDR3 sequences, around 15% seen once. This specimen consisted of PBMCs, mostly from graft donor cells, obtained 360 days after TCRalphabeta/CD19-depleted stem cell transplant. Receptors were obtained from a male patient aged 2-10 years who had a stem cell transplant for acute lymphoblastic leukemia, so the T cells may come from the graft donor. Each CDR3 is given with its conserved first and last residue. The D gene is left open where the match is weak. Clone size appears in some rows only: once, few, many, or a class for an expanded clone.

d_gene | j_gene | abundance | v_gene | CDR3aa | CDR3nt
. | TRBJ1-6 | few | TRBV20-1 | CSARRTRDHLHF | TGCAGTGCTAGAAGGACCCGGGATCACCTCCACTTT
. | TRBJ2-7 | . | TRBV5-1 | CASSLATSRGSLEQYF | TGCGCCAGCAGCTTGGCGACTTCGCGAGGCTCGCTCGAGCAGTACTTC
. | TRBJ1-1 | few | TRBV29-1 | CSARTGKAEAFF | TGCAGCGCGCGAACAGGGAAAGCTGAAGCTTTCTTT
. | TRBJ2-1 | once | TRBV5-1 | CASSPRQGASGTLSSYNEQFF | TGCGCCAGCAGCCCCCGACAGGGAGCAAGCGGGACCCTCAGCTCCTACAATGAGCAGTTCTTC
. | TRBJ1-4 | . | TRBV7-9 | CASSPDEKLFF | TGTGCCAGCAGTCCCGATGAAAAACTGTTTTTT
TRBD2 | TRBJ2-1 | few | TRBV20-1 | CSARRLAGGVDEQFF | TGCAGTGCTAGGAGACTAGCGGGAGGGGTGGATGAGCAGTTCTTC
. | TRBJ2-5 | few | TRBV19 | CASSIGAGGIGETQYF | TGTGCCAGTAGTATAGGCGCTGGGGGGATTGGGGAGACCCAGTACTTC
. | TRBJ2-7 | . | TRBV6-2/TRBV6-3 | CASSYDVDTIYYEQYF | TGTGCCAGCAGTTACGACGTGGACACGATTTACTACGAGCAGTACTTC
TRBD2 | TRBJ2-5 | few | TRBV28 | CASRPSGATNKGETQYF | TGTGCCAGCAGGCCTAGCGGGGCCACCAATAAGGGGGAGACCCAGTACTTC
TRBD2 | TRBJ2-7 | many | TRBV28 | CASSLSSGRNYYEQYF | TGTGCCAGCAGTTTATCGAGCGGGAGGAACTACTACGAGCAGTACTTC
TRBD2 | TRBJ2-1 | . | TRBV7-9 | CASSGTSGSSYNEQFF | TGTGCCAGCAGCGGAACTAGCGGAAGCTCCTACAATGAGCAGTTCTTC
. | TRBJ1-6 | . | TRBV5-5 | CASSLARLNSPLHF | TGTGCCAGCAGCTTGGCACGACTCAATTCACCCCTCCACTTT
. | TRBJ1-2 | once | TRBV28 | CASSLLRKTNYGYTF | TGTGCCAGCAGTTTACTGCGGAAGACTAACTATGGCTACACCTTC
. | TRBJ2-5 | many | TRBV4-1 | CASSQGTETQYF | TGCGCCAGCAGCCAAGGTACTGAGACCCAGTACTTC
. | TRBJ2-1 | many | TRBV3-1 | CASSQRADVNEQFF | TGTGCCAGCAGCCAACGAGCGGACGTAAATGAGCAGTTCTTC
TRBD1 | TRBJ1-2 | few | TRBV28 | CASSSPHGDRVHGYTF | TGTGCCAGCAGTTCCCCCCACGGCGACAGGGTACATGGCTACACCTTC
. | TRBJ2-1 | . | TRBV3-1 | CASSPRGGRGVFNEQFF | TGTGCCAGCAGCCCACGAGGGGGCAGGGGGGTCTTTAATGAGCAGTTCTTC
TRBD1 | TRBJ2-5 | . | TRBV15 | CATSRNRDRGTARETQYF | TGTGCCACCAGCAGAAACCGGGACAGGGGTACAGCGCGAGAGACCCAGTACTTC
TRBD1 | TRBJ2-4 | . | TRBV5-1 | CASSLVHLLGKNRGREDIQYF | TGCGCCAGCAGCTTGGTCCATCTATTAGGCAAAAACAGGGGGCGAGAGGACATTCAGTACTTC
TRBD1 | TRBJ1-1 | few | TRBV6-2/TRBV6-3 | CASSYWGTGGRYTEAFF | TGTGCCAGCAGTTACTGGGGGACAGGGGGCCGGTACACTGAAGCTTTCTTT
. | TRBJ2-1 | many | TRBV10-3 | CAIQTSSGHNEQFF | TGTGCCATCCAGACTAGTTCGGGGCACAATGAGCAGTTCTTC
. | TRBJ2-3 | few | TRBV4-1 | CASSQDGRQGAWREGLADTQYF | TGCGCCAGCAGCCAAGATGGGCGACAGGGGGCATGGCGGGAGGGCCTCGCAGATACGCAGTATTTT
TRBD2 | TRBJ2-2 | . | TRBV7-3 | CASSLTKGLVPGELFF | TGTGCCAGCAGCTTAACGAAGGGACTAGTGCCCGGGGAGCTGTTTTTT
. | TRBJ2-4 | . | TRBV28 | CATSGGGGSPKNIQYF | TGTGCCACCTCGGGAGGGGGCGGGAGTCCCAAAAACATTCAGTACTTC
TRBD2 | TRBJ2-7 | many | TRBV29-1 | CSVLPGLAGYEQYF | TGCAGCGTTCTCCCGGGACTAGCGGGATACGAGCAGTACTTC
. | TRBJ1-5 | few | TRBV28 | CASSLRLWYRAERQPQHF | TGTGCCAGCAGTTTGCGATTGTGGTACAGGGCAGAGAGACAGCCCCAGCATTTT
TRBD1 | TRBJ1-2 | . | TRBV5-1 | CASSPAGQNYGYTF | TGCGCCAGCAGCCCCGCGGGACAGAACTATGGCTACACCTTC
. | TRBJ1-4 | few | TRBV4-3 | CASSQDHREKLFF | TGCGCCAGCAGCCAAGATCATAGAGAAAAACTGTTTTTT
. | TRBJ2-3 | . | TRBV4-2 | CASSQNQRASTDTQYF | TGTGCCAGCAGCCAAAACCAGCGGGCAAGCACAGATACGCAGTATTTT
TRBD2 | TRBJ2-5 | . | TRBV9 | CASSANLLADETQYF | TGTGCCAGCAGCGCTAACCTACTAGCGGACGAGACCCAGTACTTC
. | TRBJ1-5 | many | TRBV12-3/TRBV12-4 | CASSLTGSRSQPQHF | TGTGCCAGCAGTTTAACAGGGTCAAGGAGTCAGCCCCAGCATTTT
TRBD2 | TRBJ2-7 | . | TRBV28 | CASSFLAGPAYEQYF | TGTGCCAGCAGTTTCCTAGCGGGGCCTGCCTACGAGCAGTACTTC
TRBD1 | TRBJ2-3 | few | TRBV7-9 | CASSFDRGGTDTQYF | TGTGCCAGCAGCTTCGACAGGGGTGGCACAGATACGCAGTATTTT
TRBD2 | TRBJ2-1 | few | TRBV11-2 | CASSLSGSGGTYNEQFF | TGTGCCAGCAGCTTGTCGGGTAGCGGGGGTACCTACAATGAGCAGTTCTTC
TRBD1 | TRBJ2-1 | many | TRBV5-1 | CASSSGQVRFNEQFF | TGCGCCAGCAGCTCCGGACAGGTCCGATTCAATGAGCAGTTCTTC
TRBD2 | TRBJ2-7 | . | TRBV29-1 | CSVVLLAAPMNEQYF | TGCAGCGTAGTTCTACTAGCGGCTCCGATGAACGAGCAGTACTTC
TRBD1 | TRBJ2-3 | . | TRBV29-1 | CSVVPWDRGTDTQYF | TGCAGCGTTGTTCCCTGGGACAGGGGTACAGATACGCAGTATTTT
TRBD2 | TRBJ2-1 | . | TRBV7-8 | CASSLLAGATSYNEQFF | TGTGCCAGCAGCTTACTAGCGGGCGCCACCTCCTACAATGAGCAGTTCTTC
. | TRBJ2-1 | few | TRBV7-3 | CASSSYGVNEQFF | TGTGCCAGCAGCTCTTATGGGGTGAATGAGCAGTTCTTC
. | TRBJ2-1 | . | TRBV27 | CASKQGSASTSSYNEQFF | TGTGCCAGTAAACAGGGATCAGCGAGCACGAGCTCCTACAATGAGCAGTTCTTC
. | TRBJ2-2 | many | TRBV7-8 | CASSLVGGAGELFF | TGTGCCAGCAGCTTAGTCGGAGGGGCCGGGGAGCTGTTTTTT
. | TRBJ2-1 | . | TRBV10-3 | CAISFAPSVYNEQFF | TGTGCCATCAGTTTTGCGCCTAGCGTTTACAATGAGCAGTTCTTC
TRBD2 | TRBJ2-7 | few | TRBV6-2/TRBV6-3 | CASRTAGYEQYF | TGTGCCAGCAGAACAGCGGGATACGAGCAGTACTTC
TRBD1 | TRBJ2-5 | . | TRBV4-1 | CASSQDHTDRTF | TGCGCCAGCAGCCAAGATCATACGGACAGGACCTTC
TRBD1 | TRBJ2-1 | . | TRBV5-6 | CASSDDRGNYNEQFF | TGTGCCAGCAGCGACGACAGGGGGAACTACAATGAGCAGTTCTTC
TRBD2 | TRBJ2-1 | few | TRBV10-2 | CASTPSGSNYNEQFF | TGCGCCAGCACCCCTAGCGGGTCAAACTACAATGAGCAGTTCTTC
TRBD1 | TRBJ1-5 | few | TRBV20-1 | CSASVLGTGIGYGNQPQHF | TGCAGTGCTAGTGTTCTCGGGACAGGTATAGGATATGGCAATCAGCCCCAGCATTTT
. | TRBJ1-6 | few | TRBV7-2 | CASSPVGQVNSPLHF | TGTGCCAGCAGCCCCGTAGGGCAGGTTAATTCACCCCTCCACTTT
TRBD2 | TRBJ2-3 | . | TRBV5-1 | CASSLAWREVDTQYF | TGCGCCAGCAGCTTGGCCTGGCGGGAGGTAGATACGCAGTATTTT
. | TRBJ2-3 | few | TRBV12-3/TRBV12-4 | CASSFSGDTQYF | TGTGCCAGCAGTTTCAGTGGAGATACGCAGTATTTT
. | TRBJ2-1 | few | TRBV10-3 | CAISVSSGTYNEQFF | TGTGCCATCAGTGTCAGTTCAGGGACCTACAATGAGCAGTTCTTC
. | TRBJ2-6 | . | TRBV12-3/TRBV12-4 | CASSYLNGSPVLTF | TGTGCCAGCAGTTACCTCAACGGGTCCCCCGTCCTGACTTTC
. | TRBJ1-2 | . | TRBV20-1 | CSARGGAGHYGYTF | TGCAGTGCTAGAGGGGGGGCAGGCCACTATGGCTACACCTTC
TRBD2 | TRBJ2-5 | . | TRBV24-1 | CATSDLREGRWGETQYF | TGTGCCACCAGTGATTTACGGGAGGGCCGGTGGGGAGAGACCCAGTACTTC